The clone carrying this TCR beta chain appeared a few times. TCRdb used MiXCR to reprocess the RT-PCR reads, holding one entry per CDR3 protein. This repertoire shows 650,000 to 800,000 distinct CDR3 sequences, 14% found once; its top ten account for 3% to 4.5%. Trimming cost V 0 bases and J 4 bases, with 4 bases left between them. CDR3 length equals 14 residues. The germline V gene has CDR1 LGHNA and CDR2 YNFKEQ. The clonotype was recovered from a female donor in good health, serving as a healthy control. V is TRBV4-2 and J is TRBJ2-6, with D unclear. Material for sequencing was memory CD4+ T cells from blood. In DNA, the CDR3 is TGTGCCAGCAGCCAAGATTCCGGGGCCAACGTCCTGACTTTC. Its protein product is CASSQDSGANVLTF.